These 18 T cell receptor beta chains were sequenced from one sample in a study of T cell changes during pregnancy in multiple sclerosis. Clones were sequenced by immunoSEQ multiplex PCR, and TCRdb holds only the in-frame ones, with some missing. The table shows under 120,000 clones, with just over 90% occurring only once. The specimen was peripheral blood, collected after pregnancy. These receptors all come from a female donor with multiple sclerosis, enrolled in a pregnancy study.

This chain joins TRBV5-6 and TRBJ2-5; the D is unclear. Trimming left V 1 base short and J 3 bases short, with 7 bases between. In germline, CDR1 is SGHDT, CDR2 YYEEEE. This CDR3 contains 13 residues. The DNA of the CDR3 is TGTGCCAGCAGCTTGCTCGTAAAAGAGACCCAGTACTTC. Protein: CASSLLVKETQYF.

The chain employs TRBV10-1 and TRBJ2-5; a possible D gene is TRBD2 (5 bases). The CDR3 is 13 residues long. The germline V gene has CDR1 WNHNN and CDR2 SYGVQD (reference sequence). V was pared by 1 base and J by 3 bases, with 6 bases between. The CDR3 nucleotides read TGCGCCAGCAGTGAGTTCGGGGAAGAGACCCAGTACTTC. This gives the protein CASSEFGEETQYF.

The chain recombines TRBV7-2 with TRBJ1-3, with TRBD1 as a possible D gene (5 bases). This CDR3 has 15 amino acids. The V gene's germline CDR1 is SGHTA and CDR2 FQGNSA. Trimming removed 1 base at V and 3 bases at J, with 10 bases between. CDR3 sequence (DNA): TGTGCCAGCAGCTTAGAGGGGTTGGTTGGAAACACCATATATTTT. Amino acid sequence: CASSLEGLVGNTIYF.

The chain links TRBV29-1 to TRBJ1-1; 7 bases are a match to TRBD1. The CDR3 has 14 residues. Trimming removed 4 bases from V and 2 bases from J; junction bases left unmatched: 7. From germline, CDR1 is SQVTM and CDR2 ANQGSEA. The CDR3 reads CSVAGDRLNTEAFF. CDR3 coding DNA: TGCAGCGTTGCCGGGGACAGACTCAACACTGAAGCTTTCTTT.

J is TRBJ2-5 and V is TRBV5-4; D unresolved. The ends were cut back, 3 bases at V and 5 bases at J, with 5 bases in the middle. The CDR3 contains 11 residues. CDR1 is SGHNT and CDR2 is YYREEE in the germline V gene (reference sequence). Here the CDR3 reads CASSSGETQYF. For the CDR3, the DNA is TGTGCCAGCAGCTCCGGGGAGACCCAGTACTTC. Combining the CDR3 with reference TRBV5-4 and TRBJ2-5 gives the whole variable domain ETGVTQSPTHLIKTRGQQVTLRCSSQSGHNTVSWYQQALGQGPQFIFQYYREEENGRGNFPPRFSGLQFPNYSSELNVNALELDDSALYLCASSSGETQYFGPGTRLLVL.

The CDR3 here is CATSRDLGTYSYNEQFF. The CDR3 bases are TGTGCCACCAGCAGAGACCTCGGTACGTATTCCTACAATGAGCAGTTCTTC. The chain carries TRBV15 and TRBJ2-1; D call uncertain. V dropped 0 bases and J dropped 1 base, with 13 bases sitting between them. The V gene's germline CDR1 is LNHNV and CDR2 YYDKDF (reference sequence). The length of the CDR3 is 17 residues.

Written as DNA, the CDR3 is TGTGCCAGCAGCGTGGGGACTAGCGGGGTTACAGATACGCAGTATTTT. Amino acids: CASSVGTSGVTDTQYF. The chain has TRBV9 and TRBJ2-3; 13 bases are a match to TRBD2. Trimming at V came to 2 bases and at J to 3 bases, leaving 3 bases not matched to a gene. The germline gives CDR1 SGDLS, CDR2 YYNGEE. This CDR3 has 16 residues. The full variable domain, rest sourced from reference TRBV9 and TRBJ2-3, is DSGVTQTPKHLITATGQRVTLRCSPRSGDLSVYWYQQSLDQGLQFLIQYYNGEERAKGNILERFSAQQFPDLHSELNLSSLELGDSALYFCASSVGTSGVTDTQYFGPGTRLTVL.

This chain links TRBV5-4 with TRBJ1-6, with D perhaps matching TRBD1 (5 bases). There are 16 residues in the CDR3. With 2 bases removed from V and 7 bases from J, the gap between germline ends came to 16 bases. Germline V gives CDR1 SGHNT, CDR2 YYREEE (reference sequence). CDR3 sequence (DNA): TGTGCCAGCAGCTTCGGGGGGGACGCGAGGAATTCACCCCTCCACTTT. Encoded protein: CASSFGGDARNSPLHF.

The chain joins TRBV30 to TRBJ2-1, with a weak D call TRBD1 (5 bases). CDR1 and CDR2 (germline): GTSNPN, SVGIG (reference sequence). The CDR3 has 16 amino acids. Deletions cut 3 bases from V and 0 bases from J, with 15 bases between. The CDR3 bases are TGTGCCTGGAGACCCAACAGGCTCAGCTCCTACAATGAGCAGTTCTTC. Encoded protein: CAWRPNRLSSYNEQFF.

The V call is TRBV5-1, the J call TRBJ1-1, with 8 bases aligning to TRBD1. The V segment lost 3 bases and the J segment 1 base; nucleotides outside the gene matches: 8. The CDR3 loop spans 16 amino acids. CDR1 is SGHRS, CDR2 YFSETQ, per germline. CDR3 DNA: TGCGCCAGCAGCTCACCAACCGGGACAGGGAACACTGAAGCTTTCTTT. Its protein is CASSSPTGTGNTEAFF. Supplemented by reference TRBV5-1 and TRBJ1-1, the full variable domain reads KAGVTQTPRYLIKTRGQQVTLSCSPISGHRSVSWYQQTPGQGLQFLFEYFSETQRNKGNFPGRFSGRQFSNSRSEMNVSTLELGDSALYLCASSSPTGTGNTEAFFGQGTRLTVV.

This clone was observed a few times. The V gene is TRBV7-3, the J gene TRBJ1-6, with D unresolved. V dropped 3 bases and J dropped 9 bases, with 12 bases sitting between them. In germline, CDR1 is SGHTA, CDR2 FQGTGA. CDR3 size: 14 residues. CDR3 loop: CASSFGPAGSPLHF. Written as DNA, the CDR3 is TGTGCCAGCAGCTTTGGTCCCGCCGGTTCACCCCTCCACTTT.

The table lists this clone with a few counts. The chain carries TRBV19 and TRBJ2-7, with D possibly being TRBD1 (6 bases). CDR1 is LNHDA, CDR2 SQIVND, per germline (reference sequence). The CDR3 consists of 15 residues. Trimming stripped 4 bases from V and 1 base from J, with 14 bases between. CDR3 region: CASSRRQAPSYEQYF. The CDR3 DNA follows: TGTGCCAGTAGTAGAAGACAGGCACCGTCCTACGAGCAGTACTTC.

This clone has just a few counts. The CDR3 spells CAWSDLEAFF. DNA of the CDR3: TGTGCCTGGAGTGATCTTGAAGCTTTCTTT. The gene calls are TRBV30 and TRBJ1-1; D unclear. V lost 1 base and J lost 7, with 4 bases in between. There are 10 residues in the CDR3. Germline V gene lookup returns CDR1 GTSNPN and CDR2 SVGIG (reference sequence).

The chain joins TRBV5-6 to TRBJ1-2, with 11 bases aligning to TRBD1. This CDR3 is 15 amino acids long. The V gene end was trimmed by 4 bases and the J gene end by 5 bases; junction bases not matched to a gene: 7. Germline V gene sequence: CDR1 SGHDT, CDR2 YYEEEE. The CDR3 is CASSPGTGGEYGYTF. For the CDR3, the DNA is TGTGCCAGCAGCCCTGGGACAGGGGGAGAGTATGGCTACACCTTC.

In its sample, this clone was seen once. The chain is built from TRBV5-1 and TRBJ1-3; TRBD1 agrees at 7 bases. The CDR3 totals 15 residues. J lost 0 bases, V lost 3 bases, and 3 bases had no gene match. CDR1 is SGHRS and CDR2 is YFSETQ in the germline V gene. The CDR3 sequence: CASSYWTGSGNTIYF. In DNA form, the CDR3 reads TGCGCCAGCAGCTACTGGACAGGCTCTGGAAACACCATATATTTT. Full variable domain (remainder filled in from reference TRBV5-1 and TRBJ1-3): KAGVTQTPRYLIKTRGQQVTLSCSPISGHRSVSWYQQTPGQGLQFLFEYFSETQRNKGNFPGRFSGRQFSNSRSEMNVSTLELGDSALYLCASSYWTGSGNTIYFGEGSWLTVV.

In this sample, this clone turned up once. V is TRBV6-6 and J is TRBJ2-3; TRBD2 might be the D (6 bases). This CDR3 is built from 15 residues. Trimming shortened V by 5 bases and J by 1 base, and 13 bases separated the two germline ends. CDR1 and CDR2 (germline): MNHNY, SVGAGI (reference sequence). The CDR3 sequence: CASSPGTYRTDTQYF. CDR3 coding DNA: TGTGCCAGCAGTCCCGGGACTTACCGCACAGATACGCAGTATTTT.

The rearrangement uses TRBV28 and TRBJ2-5, with D possibly being TRBD2 (6 bases). Trimming stripped 11 bases from V and 1 base from J, with 17 bases between. Germline V CDR1 and CDR2: MDHEN, SYDVKM. The CDR3 is 14 residues long. CDR3 bases: TGTGCCGCCCAGGGACGGACTACCCAAGAGACCCAGTACTTC. It encodes CAAQGRTTQETQYF.

CDR3 sequence reads: CASSDRDRGWNTEAFF. The CDR3 coding sequence is TGTGCCAGCAGTGACAGAGACAGGGGGTGGAACACTGAAGCTTTCTTT. This chain uses TRBV25-1 with TRBJ1-1; 9 nucleotides align to TRBD1. The V and J ends lost 3 bases and 1 base, in that order; junction bases with no gene match: 6. The CDR3 is made up of 16 amino acids. Germline CDR1 MGHDK, CDR2 SYGVNS.